This T cell receptor (beta chain) derives from a study of blood T cell repertoires in COVID-19. Germline V CDR1 and CDR2: MNHEY, SVGAGI. CDR3 size: 16 residues. Trimming took 2 bases from V and 4 from J, leaving 17 bases between them. Assay used: immunoSEQ multiplex PCR; TCRdb lists only in-frame clones, some missing. The data show fewer than 350,000 clones, around nine tenths seen once. This clone was seen a handful of times. Sample: peripheral blood. The TCR originated in a man between 35 and 55 years old with active or convalescent COVID-19. The rearrangement links TRBV6-5 to TRBJ1-1, with D possibly being TRBD1 (5 bases). In nucleotides, the CDR3 is TGTGCCAGCAGTTACGTTAGGGGTTCGGTGGGCACTGAAGCTTTCTTT. It is translated as CASSYVRGSVGTEAFF.